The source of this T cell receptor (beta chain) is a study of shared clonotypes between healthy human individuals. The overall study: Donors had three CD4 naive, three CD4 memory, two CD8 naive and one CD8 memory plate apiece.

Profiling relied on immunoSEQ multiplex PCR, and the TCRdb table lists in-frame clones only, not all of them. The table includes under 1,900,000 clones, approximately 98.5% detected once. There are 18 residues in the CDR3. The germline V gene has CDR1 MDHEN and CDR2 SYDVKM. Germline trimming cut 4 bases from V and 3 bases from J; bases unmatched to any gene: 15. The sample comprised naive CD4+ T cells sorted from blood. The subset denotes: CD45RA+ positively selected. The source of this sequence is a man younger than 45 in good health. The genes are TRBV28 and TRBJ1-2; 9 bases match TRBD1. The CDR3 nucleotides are TGTGCCAGCAGTTGGGATGACAGGGGGAAAGTTCGGGACTATGGCTACACCTTC. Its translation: CASSWDDRGKVRDYGYTF.